This T cell receptor beta chain was retrieved from a study of shared clonotypes between healthy human individuals (dated by TCRdb to between 2020 and 2021). As for the study more broadly: The cohort comprised a couple of women and a few men aged 18 to 49 years. Blood TCR repertoires of a handful of healthy adults were deeply sequenced to estimate repertoire size and the extent of clonotype sharing between individuals. For each donor, CD4 naive and CD4 memory were each run on three plates, CD8 naive on two plates, and CD8 memory on one plate. To increase sequencing depth and limit assay-specific biases, different laboratories used diverse techniques to prepare libraries and sequence TCR repertoires. Between about 0.8 and 9 billion PBMCs per donor were obtained by leukapheresis.

Donors were healthy HIV-negative adults with no recently reported acute infections or vaccinations. Every donor was a Caucasian adult residing in Nashville, Tennessee, USA. CD4+ T cells were enriched through magnetic negative selection, after which naive cells were positively selected on CD45RA and the remaining negative fraction served as the memory subset. Blood was collected by leukapheresis, and PBMCs were isolated by Ficoll-Histopaque density gradient centrifugation and then cryopreserved in liquid nitrogen vapor phase. Analytical flow cytometry was used to check the purity and quantity of each magnetically sorted T cell population. Each sorted fraction had its genomic DNA isolated and then quantified by UV absorbance on a Nanodrop 2000c. TCR CDR3 regions were amplified from genomic DNA by multiplex PCR using the deep immunoSEQ assay. Genomic DNA extracted from each cell subset was distributed evenly over all wells of several immunoSEQ 96-well plates, and each plate served as one replicate. For sorted subsets, roughly 200 ng genomic DNA, equal to 30,000 or so T cell genomes, was loaded into each replicate PCR. Purified libraries were quantified with a Qubit 3.0 fluorometer, sized on a Bioanalyzer 2100, and re-quantified with the KAPA Library Quantification kit. Every immunoSEQ 96-well plate was sequenced on a separate single-read 150-cycle Illumina NextSeq 550 flow cell. The paper's data handling went like this. Because the immunoSEQ output held only junctional sequences and lacked quality scores, the filtering could not match the filtering applied to full-length reads. Sequences were annotated with PyIR, a Python wrapper for IgBLAST v1.9, using IMGT germline references to assign V/J genes and CDR3. Reads with weak V/J assignments (E-value above 1e-6), missing CDR3, stop codons, out-of-frame junctions, or ambiguous translated residues were removed. V3J clonotypes were defined by identical inferred V gene, J gene, and CDR3 amino acid sequence. The percentage overlap between two repertoires was calculated by dividing the number of shared unique clonotypes by the size of the smaller repertoire. Repertoire richness was assessed with RTK rarefaction, the Chao1 estimator, and Recon v2.1 estimates of unobserved clonotypes. For all TCRbeta clonotypes obtained by the gDNA method from four donors, generation probabilities were computed with OLGA. What TCRdb holds here is the immuneACCESS table cut down to in-frame rearrangements. Part of the clones is not present; checked against another copy, under half of the missing clones reflect an unresolved V gene, and the others are unexplained. The V and J calls and clone size are taken from that table; D and trimming were inferred from the DNA. This sample comprises 2 million to 3 million clones, roughly 93% of them detected only once. The ten largest clones add up to approximately 0.35% of the sample.

Beyond this particular receptor, the publication reports: Across a handful of donors, approximately 5% of naive CD4, roughly 3.3% of naive CD8, about 2.3% of memory CD4, and 0.3% to 0.45% of memory CD8 clonotypes were shared. Naive subsets generally had larger estimated clonotype richness than memory subsets. Higher generation probabilities were observed for clonotypes shared by all four sorted-subset donors than for non-shared clonotypes. Sampling was restricted to blood, and TCR repertoires in tissues likely differ from the TCR repertoires found in blood. Pairwise subsampling led to the expectation that sequencing depth would affect the degree of clonotype sharing among donors. The genetic and exposure-history diversity represented was limited by the small number of donors. Even with the large sequencing depth, rarefaction of the sorted-subset datasets indicated that sequencing was incomplete.

The germline V gene (reference sequence) specifies MNHEY as CDR1 and SMNVEV as CDR2. The CDR3 runs 14 residues from the cysteine to the phenylalanine. Solely the CDR3 DNA is kept, with 42 bases framed from the first base. Here V drops 5 bases and J drops 5 bases, and the junction holds 5 bases not matched to any gene. Comment on this clone: Its specific antigen is unknown. Base qualities are missing; no much larger clone stands one base away.

The chain was built from TRBV27 and TRBJ2-1, and TRBD1 aligns with 8 junction nucleotides. What was sequenced was naive CD4+ T cells from PBMCs. The cell subset or site label of this sample denotes: CD45RA+ positively selected. This clonotype was obtained from a man in his late teens or twenties in good health. Some clones in this sample may be carry-over from other donors' samples. The nucleotide sequence reads TGTGCCAGCAGTCCAGGGACAGGCAACAATGAGCAGTTCTTC. This translates into CASSPGTGNNEQFF.